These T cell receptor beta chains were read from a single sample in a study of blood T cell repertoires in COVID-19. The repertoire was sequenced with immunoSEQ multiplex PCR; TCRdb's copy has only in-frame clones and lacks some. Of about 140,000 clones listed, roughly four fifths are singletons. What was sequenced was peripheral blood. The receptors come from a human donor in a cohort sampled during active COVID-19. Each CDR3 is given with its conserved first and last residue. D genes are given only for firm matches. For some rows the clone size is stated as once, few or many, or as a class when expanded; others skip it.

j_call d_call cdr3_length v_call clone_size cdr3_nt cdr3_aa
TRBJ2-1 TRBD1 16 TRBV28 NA TGTGCCAGCATCCTATGGGCAGGGGGTTCTTACAATGAGCAGTTCTTC CASILWAGGSYNEQFF
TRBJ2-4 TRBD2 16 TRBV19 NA TGTGCCAGTACCAGTGGAGGGAGGGCCGCCAAAAACATTCAGTACTTC CASTSGGRAAKNIQYF
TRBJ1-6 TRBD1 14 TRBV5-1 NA TGCGCCAGCAGCTTGGACAGGGGGCGTTCACCCCTCCACTTT CASSLDRGRSPLHF
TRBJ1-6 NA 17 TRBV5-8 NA TGTGCCAGCAGCTTGATATCGCTTAGCTCCTATAATTCACCCCTCCACTTT CASSLISLSSYNSPLHF
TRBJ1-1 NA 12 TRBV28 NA TGTGCCAGCAGTTTAGGACGGGGTGAAGCTTTCTTT CASSLGRGEAFF
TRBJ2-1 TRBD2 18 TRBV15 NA TGTGCCACCAGCAGGGGGCAAGCGGGAGGTCATATTTACAATGAGCAGTTCTTC CATSRGQAGGHIYNEQFF
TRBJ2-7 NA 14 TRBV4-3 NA TGCGCCAGCAGCCAAGACGTCTCCGTCCACGAGCAGTACTTC CASSQDVSVHEQYF
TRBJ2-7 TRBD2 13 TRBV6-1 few TGTGCCAGCAGTGAAAGCGGGGTTACCGAGCAGTACTTC CASSESGVTEQYF
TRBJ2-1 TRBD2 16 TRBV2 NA TGTGCCAGCAGTGGGGCACGGACTAGGATAAACAATGAGCAGTTCTTC CASSGARTRINNEQFF
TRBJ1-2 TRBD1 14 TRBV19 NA TGTGCCAGTACCACCCGGGACAGGCTTTATGGCTACACCTTC CASTTRDRLYGYTF
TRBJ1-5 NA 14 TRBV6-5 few TGTGCCAGCAGTTACGGGGGCAGCAATCAGCCCCAGCATTTT CASSYGGSNQPQHF
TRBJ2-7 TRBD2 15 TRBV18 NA TGTGCCAGCTCACAATTACTAGCGGACGCCTACGAGCAGTACTTC CASSQLLADAYEQYF
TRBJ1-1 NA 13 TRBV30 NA TGTGCCTGGGCTGTACAAATCGGGACTGAAGCTTTCTTT CAWAVQIGTEAFF
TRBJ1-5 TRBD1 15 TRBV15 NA TGTGCCACCAGCAGACCGGGACAGGGCAATCAGCCCCAGCATTTT CATSRPGQGNQPQHF
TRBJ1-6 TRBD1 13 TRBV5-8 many TGTGCCAGCAGAGACAGGGGTACTTCACCCCTCCACTTT CASRDRGTSPLHF
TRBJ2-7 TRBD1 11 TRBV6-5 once TGTGCCAGCAGACAGGGGTACGAGCAGTACTTC CASRQGYEQYF
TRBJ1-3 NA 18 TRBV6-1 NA TGTGCCAGCAGTGGACTCGGACAGAGAGCCTACCCTGGAAACACCATATATTTT CASSGLGQRAYPGNTIYF